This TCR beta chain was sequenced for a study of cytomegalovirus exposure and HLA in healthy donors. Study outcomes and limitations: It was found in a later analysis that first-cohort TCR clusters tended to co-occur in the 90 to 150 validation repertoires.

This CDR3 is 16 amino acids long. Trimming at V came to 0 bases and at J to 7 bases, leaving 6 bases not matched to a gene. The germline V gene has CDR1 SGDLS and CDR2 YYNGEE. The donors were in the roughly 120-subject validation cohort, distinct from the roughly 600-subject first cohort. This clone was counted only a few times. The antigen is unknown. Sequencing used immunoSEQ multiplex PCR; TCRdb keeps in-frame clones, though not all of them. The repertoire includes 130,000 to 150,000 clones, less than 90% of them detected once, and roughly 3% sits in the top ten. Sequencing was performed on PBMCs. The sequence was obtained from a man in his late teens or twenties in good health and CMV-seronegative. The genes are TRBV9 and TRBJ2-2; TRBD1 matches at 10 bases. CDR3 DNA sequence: TGTGCCAGCAGCGTAGTGGGACAGGGGAGGAACGGGGAGCTGTTTTTT. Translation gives CASSVVGQGRNGELFF.